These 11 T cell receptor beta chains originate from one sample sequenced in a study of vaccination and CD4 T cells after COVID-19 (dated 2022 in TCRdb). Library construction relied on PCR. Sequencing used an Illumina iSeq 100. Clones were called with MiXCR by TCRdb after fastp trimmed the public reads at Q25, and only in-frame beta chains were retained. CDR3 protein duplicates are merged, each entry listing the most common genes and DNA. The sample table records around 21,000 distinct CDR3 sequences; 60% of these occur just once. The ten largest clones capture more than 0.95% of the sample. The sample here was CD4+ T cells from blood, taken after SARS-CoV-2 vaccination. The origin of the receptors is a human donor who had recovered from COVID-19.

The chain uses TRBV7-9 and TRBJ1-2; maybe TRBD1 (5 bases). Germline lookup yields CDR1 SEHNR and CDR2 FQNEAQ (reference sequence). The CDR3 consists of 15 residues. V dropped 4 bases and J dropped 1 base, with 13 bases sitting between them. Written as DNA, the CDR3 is TGTGCCAGCAGCTCAGCTGGGGGTGTTAACTATGGCTACACCTTC. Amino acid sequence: CASSSAGGVNYGYTF.

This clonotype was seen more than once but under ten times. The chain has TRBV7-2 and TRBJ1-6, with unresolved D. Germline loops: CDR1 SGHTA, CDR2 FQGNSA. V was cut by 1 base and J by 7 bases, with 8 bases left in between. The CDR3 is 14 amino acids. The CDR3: CASSLVPRNSPLHF. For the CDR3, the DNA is TGTGCCAGCAGCTTAGTGCCCAGAAATTCACCCCTCCACTTT.

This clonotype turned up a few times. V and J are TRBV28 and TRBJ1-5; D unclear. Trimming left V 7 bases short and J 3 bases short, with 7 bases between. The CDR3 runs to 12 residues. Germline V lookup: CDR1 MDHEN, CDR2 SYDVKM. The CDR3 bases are TGTGCCAGCAACAGAGTCAATCAGCCCCAGCATTTT. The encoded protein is CASNRVNQPQHF.

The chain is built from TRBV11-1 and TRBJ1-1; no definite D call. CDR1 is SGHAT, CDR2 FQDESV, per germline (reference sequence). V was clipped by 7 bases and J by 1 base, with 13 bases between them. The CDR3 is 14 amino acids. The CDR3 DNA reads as TGTGCCAGCAACAAAATGTCACAGAACACTGAAGCTTTCTTT. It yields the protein CASNKMSQNTEAFF. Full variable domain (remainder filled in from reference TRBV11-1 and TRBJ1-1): EAEVAQSPRYKITEKSQAVAFWCDPISGHATLYWYRQILGQGPELLVQFQDESVVDDSQLPKDRFSAERLKGVDSTLKIQPAELGDSAMYLCASNKMSQNTEAFFGQGTRLTVV.

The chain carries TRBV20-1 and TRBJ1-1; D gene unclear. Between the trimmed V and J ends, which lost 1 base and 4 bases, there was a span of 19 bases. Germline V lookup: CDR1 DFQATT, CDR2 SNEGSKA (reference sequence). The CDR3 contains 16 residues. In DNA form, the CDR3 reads TGCAGTGCTAGAGGGGGTTTTGGGGAACGGGGCACTGAAGCTTTCTTT. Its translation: CSARGGFGERGTEAFF.

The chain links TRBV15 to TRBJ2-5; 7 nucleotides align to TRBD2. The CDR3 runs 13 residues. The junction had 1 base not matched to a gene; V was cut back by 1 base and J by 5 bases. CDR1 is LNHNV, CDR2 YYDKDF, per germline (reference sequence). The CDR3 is CATSRVLAETQYF. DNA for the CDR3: TGTGCCACCAGCAGAGTACTAGCGGAGACCCAGTACTTC. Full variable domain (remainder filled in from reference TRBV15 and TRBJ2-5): DAMVIQNPRYQVTQFGKPVTLSCSQTLNHNVMYWYQQKSSQAPKLLFHYYDKDFNNEADTPDNFQSRRPNTSFCFLDIRSPGLGDTAMYLCATSRVLAETQYFGPGTRLLVL.

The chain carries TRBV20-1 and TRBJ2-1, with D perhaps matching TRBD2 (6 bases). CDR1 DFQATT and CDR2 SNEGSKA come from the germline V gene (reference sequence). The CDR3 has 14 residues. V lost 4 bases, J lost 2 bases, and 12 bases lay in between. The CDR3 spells CSAKVSSAYNEQFF. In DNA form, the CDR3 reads TGCAGTGCTAAGGTCTCTAGCGCCTACAATGAGCAGTTCTTC.

The CDR3 loop is CASSWGTGLTFNTEAFF. The CDR3 DNA reads as TGTGCCAGCAGTTGGGGGACAGGGCTAACATTTAACACTGAAGCTTTCTTT. The chain links TRBV6-5 to TRBJ1-1, with 9 bases that match TRBD1. The CDR3 has 17 residues. V was clipped by 4 bases and J by 2 bases; unmatched bases: 11. The germline V gene has CDR1 MNHEY and CDR2 SVGAGI.

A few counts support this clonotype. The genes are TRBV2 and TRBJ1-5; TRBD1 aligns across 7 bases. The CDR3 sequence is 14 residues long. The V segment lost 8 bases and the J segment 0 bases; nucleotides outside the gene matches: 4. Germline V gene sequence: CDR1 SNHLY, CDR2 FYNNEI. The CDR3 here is CASGGQLSNQPQHF. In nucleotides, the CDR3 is TGTGCCAGCGGGGGACAGCTTAGCAATCAGCCCCAGCATTTT.

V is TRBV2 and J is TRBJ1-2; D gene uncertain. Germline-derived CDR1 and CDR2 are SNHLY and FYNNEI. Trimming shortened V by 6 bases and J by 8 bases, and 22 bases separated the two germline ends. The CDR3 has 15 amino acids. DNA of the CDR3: TGTGCCAGCAGCCGCGAGACGGCCCCTTCGAGCGGCTACACCTTC. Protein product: CASSRETAPSSGYTF.

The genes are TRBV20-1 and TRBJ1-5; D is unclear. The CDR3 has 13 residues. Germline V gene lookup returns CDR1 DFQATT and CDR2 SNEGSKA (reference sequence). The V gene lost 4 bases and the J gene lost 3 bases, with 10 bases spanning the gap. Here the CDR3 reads CSATASINQPQHF. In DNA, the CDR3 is TGCAGTGCTACAGCATCTATCAATCAGCCCCAGCATTTT.